These T cell receptor beta chains were read from a single sample in a study of OX40 agonist ivuxolimab in advanced cancers. Sequencing was performed with immunoSEQ multiplex PCR; in TCRdb, only in-frame clones are kept and a portion is missing. The sample records approximately 86,000 clones, around 90% being singletons. Sequenced material: CD4+ or CD8+ T cells sorted from blood, taken in a trial of the OX40 agonist ivuxolimab. All receptors come from an adult with an advanced solid tumor such as melanoma, head and neck, liver or kidney cancer. CDR3s include the opening cysteine and the closing phenylalanine or tryptophan. A D gene is named only where the DNA matches it firmly. Size tells how often a clone was seen (once, few, many) or the class of an expanded clone, and some rows leave it out.

v_gene: TRBV10-3
j_gene: TRBJ2-7
d_gene: TRBD2
abundance: .
CDR3aa: CAVSALGGRADEQYF
CDR3nt: TGTGCCGTCAGCGCGCTCGGCGGGAGGGCCGACGAGCAGTACTTC

v_gene: TRBV9
j_gene: TRBJ1-3
d_gene: TRBD1
abundance: .
CDR3aa: CASSLGLGQGGNTIYF
CDR3nt: TGTGCCAGCAGCCTCGGCCTTGGACAGGGGGGAAACACCATATATTTT

v_gene: TRBV28
j_gene: TRBJ1-5
d_gene: .
abundance: few
CDR3aa: CASTPSGGPQPQHF
CDR3nt: TGTGCCAGCACCCCCTCGGGGGGCCCTCAGCCCCAGCATTTT

v_gene: TRBV10-3
j_gene: TRBJ2-1
d_gene: TRBD2
abundance: few
CDR3aa: CAISAGTSGYNEQFF
CDR3nt: TGTGCCATCAGTGCCGGGACTAGCGGGTACAATGAGCAGTTCTTC

v_gene: TRBV28
j_gene: TRBJ2-1
d_gene: TRBD1
abundance: .
CDR3aa: CASSLLQGARNEQFF
CDR3nt: TGTGCCAGCAGTTTATTACAGGGGGCTAGGAATGAGCAGTTCTTC

v_gene: TRBV7-9
j_gene: TRBJ1-1
d_gene: TRBD1
abundance: .
CDR3aa: CASSPHRGLTWNTEAFF
CDR3nt: TGTGCCAGCAGCCCACACAGGGGGCTGACTTGGAACACTGAAGCTTTCTTT

v_gene: TRBV28
j_gene: TRBJ2-7
d_gene: .
abundance: .
CDR3aa: CASSTYYEQYF
CDR3nt: TGTGCCAGCAGTACGTACTACGAGCAGTACTTC

v_gene: TRBV6-1
j_gene: TRBJ1-3
d_gene: .
abundance: few
CDR3aa: CASSERWGVLDTIYF
CDR3nt: TGTGCCAGCAGTGAAAGGTGGGGAGTTTTGGACACCATATATTTT

v_gene: TRBV9
j_gene: TRBJ1-1
d_gene: .
abundance: .
CDR3aa: CASSPERMNTEAFF
CDR3nt: TGTGCCAGCAGCCCGGAGAGGATGAACACTGAAGCTTTCTTT

v_gene: TRBV7-3
j_gene: TRBJ2-3
d_gene: .
abundance: .
CDR3aa: CASSQGVGADTQYF
CDR3nt: TGTGCCAGCAGCCAGGGAGTGGGCGCAGATACGCAGTATTTT

v_gene: TRBV19
j_gene: TRBJ2-5
d_gene: .
abundance: .
CDR3aa: CASSRQLQETQYF
CDR3nt: TGTGCCAGTAGTAGGCAGCTTCAAGAGACCCAGTACTTC

v_gene: TRBV29-1
j_gene: TRBJ2-3
d_gene: .
abundance: few
CDR3aa: CSAQGMEDTQYF
CDR3nt: TGCAGCGCGCAGGGAATGGAAGATACGCAGTATTTT

v_gene: TRBV30
j_gene: TRBJ2-3
d_gene: .
abundance: .
CDR3aa: CAWSPIASTDTQYF
CDR3nt: TGTGCCTGGAGCCCCATAGCTAGCACAGATACGCAGTATTTT

v_gene: TRBV14
j_gene: TRBJ1-5
d_gene: .
abundance: .
CDR3aa: CASSQRGSNEPQHF
CDR3nt: TGTGCCAGCAGCCAACGGGGCTCCAATGAGCCCCAGCATTTT

v_gene: TRBV28
j_gene: TRBJ1-5
d_gene: .
abundance: .
CDR3aa: CASSRVQAPVPHF
CDR3nt: TGTGCCAGCAGTAGAGTGCAGGCCCCGGTTCCGCATTTT

v_gene: TRBV7-2
j_gene: TRBJ2-1
d_gene: TRBD2
abundance: .
CDR3aa: CASSSAGGRVNEQFF
CDR3nt: TGTGCCAGCAGCTCCGCGGGAGGACGGGTGAATGAGCAGTTCTTC

v_gene: TRBV28
j_gene: TRBJ2-5
d_gene: TRBD2
abundance: .
CDR3aa: CASSPGLAGGRETQYF
CDR3nt: TGTGCCAGCAGTCCCGGACTAGCGGGAGGGCGAGAGACCCAGTACTTC

v_gene: TRBV4-3
j_gene: TRBJ1-1
d_gene: .
abundance: .
CDR3aa: CASSQVQGGTEAFF
CDR3nt: TGCGCCAGCAGCCAAGTACAGGGCGGCACTGAAGCTTTCTTT

v_gene: TRBV9
j_gene: TRBJ2-3
d_gene: TRBD2
abundance: .
CDR3aa: CASSARTSGILADTQYF
CDR3nt: TGTGCCAGCAGCGCCAGGACTAGCGGGATTTTAGCAGATACGCAGTATTTT

v_gene: TRBV5-1
j_gene: TRBJ2-1
d_gene: TRBD1
abundance: .
CDR3aa: CASSLIAQGANEQFF
CDR3nt: TGCGCCAGCAGCTTGATAGCACAGGGGGCCAATGAGCAGTTCTTC

v_gene: TRBV9
j_gene: TRBJ2-6
d_gene: .
abundance: .
CDR3aa: CASSSAGHSGANVLTF
CDR3nt: TGTGCCAGCAGCTCTGCAGGGCACTCTGGGGCCAACGTCCTGACTTTC

v_gene: TRBV6-1
j_gene: TRBJ1-5
d_gene: TRBD1
abundance: .
CDR3aa: CASSEGQGHQPQHF
CDR3nt: TGTGCCAGCAGTGAGGGACAGGGTCATCAGCCCCAGCATTTT

v_gene: TRBV5-5
j_gene: TRBJ1-2
d_gene: .
abundance: .
CDR3aa: CASSLAGGSYGYTF
CDR3nt: TGTGCCAGCAGCTTGGCGGGGGGGAGCTATGGCTACACCTTC